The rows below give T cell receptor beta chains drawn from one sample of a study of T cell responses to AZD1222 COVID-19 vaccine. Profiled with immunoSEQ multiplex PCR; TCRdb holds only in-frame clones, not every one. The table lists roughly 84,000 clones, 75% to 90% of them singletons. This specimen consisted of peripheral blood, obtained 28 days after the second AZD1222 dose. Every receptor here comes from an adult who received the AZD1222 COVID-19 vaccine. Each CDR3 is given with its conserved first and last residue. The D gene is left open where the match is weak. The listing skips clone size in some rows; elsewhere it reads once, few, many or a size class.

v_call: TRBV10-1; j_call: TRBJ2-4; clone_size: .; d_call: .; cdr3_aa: CASSESKGNIQYF; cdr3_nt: TGCGCCAGCAGTGAGTCGAAGGGAAACATTCAGTACTTC
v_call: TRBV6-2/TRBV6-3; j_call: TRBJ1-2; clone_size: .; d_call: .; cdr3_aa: CASSYSIMGGYTF; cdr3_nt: TGTGCCAGCAGTTACTCGATTATGGGTGGCTACACCTTC
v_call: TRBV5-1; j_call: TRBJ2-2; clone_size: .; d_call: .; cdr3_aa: CASSFGANTGELFF; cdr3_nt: TGCGCCAGCAGCTTCGGGGCCAACACCGGGGAGCTGTTTTTT
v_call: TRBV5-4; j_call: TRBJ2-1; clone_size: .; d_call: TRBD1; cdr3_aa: CASRDRTGFEQFF; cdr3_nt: TGTGCCAGCAGGGACAGGACAGGGTTTGAGCAGTTCTTC
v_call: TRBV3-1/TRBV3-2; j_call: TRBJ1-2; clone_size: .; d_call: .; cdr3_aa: CASISPGEGYTF; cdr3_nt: TGTGCCAGCATTTCCCCCGGGGAAGGCTACACCTTC
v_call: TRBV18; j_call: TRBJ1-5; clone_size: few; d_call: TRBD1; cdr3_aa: CASSQADRRDQPQHF; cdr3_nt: TGTGCCAGCTCACAGGCGGACAGGAGAGATCAGCCCCAGCATTTT
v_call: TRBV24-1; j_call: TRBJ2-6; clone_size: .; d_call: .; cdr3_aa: CATSDFGDSGANVLTF; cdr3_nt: TGTGCCACCAGTGATTTCGGGGACTCTGGGGCCAACGTCCTGACTTTC
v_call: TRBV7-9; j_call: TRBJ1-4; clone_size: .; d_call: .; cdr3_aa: CASSRQLSTNEKLFF; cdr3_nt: TGTGCCAGCAGCCGACAACTCTCGACTAATGAAAAACTGTTTTTT
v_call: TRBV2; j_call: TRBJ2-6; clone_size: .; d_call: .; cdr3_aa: CASSPLQTGQANVLTF; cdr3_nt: TGTGCCAGCAGTCCCTTGCAAACGGGACAGGCCAACGTCCTGACTTTC
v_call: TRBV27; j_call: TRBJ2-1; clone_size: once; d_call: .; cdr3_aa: CASSLGRLPQFF; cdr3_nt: TGTGCCAGCAGTTTAGGACGTCTTCCCCAGTTCTTC
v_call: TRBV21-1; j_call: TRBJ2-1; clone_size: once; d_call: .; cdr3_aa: CASRTPSGGAGEQFF; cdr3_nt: TGTGCCAGCCGCACCCCTAGCGGGGGGGCCGGTGAGCAGTTCTTC
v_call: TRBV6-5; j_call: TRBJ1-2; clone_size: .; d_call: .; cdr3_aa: CASSPRAREGYTF; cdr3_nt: TGTGCCAGCAGTCCCCGGGCCCGCGAGGGCTACACCTTC
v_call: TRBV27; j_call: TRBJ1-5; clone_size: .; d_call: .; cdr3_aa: CASRGSGVQPQHF; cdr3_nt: TGTGCCAGCCGGGGGTCAGGGGTTCAGCCCCAGCATTTT
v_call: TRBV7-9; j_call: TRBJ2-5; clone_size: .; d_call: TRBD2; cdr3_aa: CASSPGGVRETQYF; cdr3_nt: TGTGCCAGCAGCCCGGGGGGTGTAAGAGAGACCCAGTACTTC
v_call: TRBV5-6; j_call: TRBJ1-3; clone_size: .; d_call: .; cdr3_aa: CASSPQLGHRNTIYF; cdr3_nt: TGTGCCAGCAGCCCCCAGCTGGGCCACCGAAACACCATATATTTT
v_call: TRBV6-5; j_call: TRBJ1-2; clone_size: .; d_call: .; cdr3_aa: CASSSPGYYGYTF; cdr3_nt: TGTGCCAGCAGTTCCCCGGGATACTATGGCTACACCTTC
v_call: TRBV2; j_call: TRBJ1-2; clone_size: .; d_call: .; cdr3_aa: CASIRQATINYGYTF; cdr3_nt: TGTGCCAGCATCAGACAGGCGACCATTAACTATGGCTACACCTTC
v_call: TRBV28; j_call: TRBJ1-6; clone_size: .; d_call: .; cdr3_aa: CASSPIKAPGHPARPLHF; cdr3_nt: TGTGCCAGCAGTCCGATCAAAGCACCGGGACACCCTGCGAGACCCCTCCACTTT
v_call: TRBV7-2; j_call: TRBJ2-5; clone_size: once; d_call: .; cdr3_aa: CASSLEAVLGTQYF; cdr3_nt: TGTGCCAGCAGCTTAGAGGCAGTGTTGGGGACCCAGTACTTC
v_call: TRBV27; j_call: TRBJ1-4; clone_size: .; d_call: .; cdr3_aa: CASSAQGTNEKLFF; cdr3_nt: TGTGCCAGCAGTGCGCAGGGAACTAATGAAAAACTGTTTTTT
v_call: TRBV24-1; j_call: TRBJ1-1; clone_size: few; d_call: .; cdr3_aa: CATSEHENEDLSRSTVRNTEAFF; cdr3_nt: TGTGCCACCAGTGAACACGAAAATGAAGACTTGTCCCGCTCCACAGTCAGGAACACTGAAGCTTTCTTT
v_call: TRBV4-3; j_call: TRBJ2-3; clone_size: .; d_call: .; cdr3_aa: CASSQDKGGLSTDTQYF; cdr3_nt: TGCGCCAGCAGCCAAGATAAAGGGGGACTTAGCACAGATACGCAGTATTTT
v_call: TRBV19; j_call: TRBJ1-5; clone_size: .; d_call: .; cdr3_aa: CASSIRGLNQPQHF; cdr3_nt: TGTGCCAGTAGTATTCGGGGCTTGAATCAGCCCCAGCATTTT
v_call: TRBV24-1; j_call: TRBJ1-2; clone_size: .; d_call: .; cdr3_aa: CATSDLGGYTF; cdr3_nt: TGTGCCACCAGTGATCTTGGCGGCTACACCTTC
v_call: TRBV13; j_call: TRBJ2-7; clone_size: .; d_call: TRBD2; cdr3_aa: CASRLGGGNHEQYF; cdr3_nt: TGTGCCAGCCGGCTGGGGGGAGGGAACCACGAGCAGTACTTC
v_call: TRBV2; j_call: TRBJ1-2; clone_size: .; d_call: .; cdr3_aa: CASSDRRRNGYTF; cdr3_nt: TGTGCCAGCAGCGACCGCAGAAGAAATGGCTACACCTTC
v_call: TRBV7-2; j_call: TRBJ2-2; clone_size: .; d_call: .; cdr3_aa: CASSLAPRSGELFF; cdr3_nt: TGTGCCAGCAGCTTAGCCCCTCGGAGTGGGGAGCTGTTTTTT
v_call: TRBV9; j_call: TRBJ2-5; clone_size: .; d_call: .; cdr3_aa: CASSVDVGLGQETQYF; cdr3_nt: TGTGCCAGCAGCGTCGATGTGGGATTAGGTCAAGAGACCCAGTACTTC
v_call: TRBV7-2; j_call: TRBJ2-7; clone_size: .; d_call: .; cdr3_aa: CASSLGSTRQYF; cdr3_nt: TGTGCCAGCAGCTTGGGCAGTACGAGACAGTACTTC
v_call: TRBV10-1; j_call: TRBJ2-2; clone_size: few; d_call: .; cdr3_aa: CASSGIRTGELFF; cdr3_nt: TGCGCCAGCAGTGGTATCCGTACCGGGGAGCTGTTTTTT
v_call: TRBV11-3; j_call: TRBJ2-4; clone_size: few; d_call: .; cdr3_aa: CASSSLGRGDIQYF; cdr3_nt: TGTGCCAGCAGCTCCCTGGGCAGGGGTGACATTCAGTACTTC
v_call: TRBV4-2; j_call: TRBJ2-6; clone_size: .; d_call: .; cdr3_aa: CASKNTQTMANVLTF; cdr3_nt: TGTGCCAGCAAAAACACTCAGACCATGGCCAACGTCCTGACTTTC
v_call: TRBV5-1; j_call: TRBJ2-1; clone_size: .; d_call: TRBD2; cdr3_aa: CASSLVVAGGGEQFF; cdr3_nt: TGCGCCAGCAGCTTGGTGGTAGCGGGAGGCGGTGAGCAGTTCTTC